This TCR beta chain was recovered during a study of shared clonotypes between healthy human individuals. There are 14 residues in the CDR3. V lost 7 bases to trimming and J lost 1 base, with 11 bases between them. From germline, CDR1 is SNHLY and CDR2 FYNNEI. TCRdb keeps only in-frame clones here, not all; method: immunoSEQ multiplex PCR. This repertoire shows under 2,500,000 clones, 90% to 97% found once; its top ten account for less than 0.15%. The receptor was derived from a man aged 18-30 years in good health. Specimen: naive CD4+ T cells sorted from blood. Indicated subset: CD45RA+ positively selected. J is TRBJ1-3 and V is TRBV2; tentative D call: TRBD1 (5 bases). In DNA form, the CDR3 reads TGTGCCAGCACCGAGGGGTTATCTGGAAACACCATATATTTT. Protein: CASTEGLSGNTIYF.